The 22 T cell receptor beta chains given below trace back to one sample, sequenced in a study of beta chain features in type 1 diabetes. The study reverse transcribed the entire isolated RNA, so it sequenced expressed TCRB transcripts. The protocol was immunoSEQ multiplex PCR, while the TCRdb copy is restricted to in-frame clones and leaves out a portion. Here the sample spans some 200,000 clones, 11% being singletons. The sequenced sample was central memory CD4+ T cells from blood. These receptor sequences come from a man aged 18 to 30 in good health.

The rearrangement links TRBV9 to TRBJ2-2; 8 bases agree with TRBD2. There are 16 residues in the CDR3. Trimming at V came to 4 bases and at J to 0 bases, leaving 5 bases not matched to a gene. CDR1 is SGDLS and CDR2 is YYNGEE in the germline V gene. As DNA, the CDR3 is TGTGCCAGCAGCTCCCTGACTAGCGCGAACACCGGGGAGCTGTTTTTT. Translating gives CASSSLTSANTGELFF.

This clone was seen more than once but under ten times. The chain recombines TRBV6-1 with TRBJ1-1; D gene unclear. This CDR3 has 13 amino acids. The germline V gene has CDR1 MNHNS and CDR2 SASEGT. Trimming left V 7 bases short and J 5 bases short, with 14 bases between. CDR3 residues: CASMEGRGTEAFF. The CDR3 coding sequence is TGTGCCAGCATGGAAGGGAGAGGAACTGAAGCTTTCTTT.

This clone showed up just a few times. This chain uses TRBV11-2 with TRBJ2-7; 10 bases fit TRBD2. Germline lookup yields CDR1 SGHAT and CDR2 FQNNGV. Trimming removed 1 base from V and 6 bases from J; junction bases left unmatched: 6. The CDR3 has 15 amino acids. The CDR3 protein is CASSLALAGVSEQYF. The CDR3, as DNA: TGTGCCAGCAGCTTAGCGCTAGCGGGAGTCTCCGAGCAGTACTTC.

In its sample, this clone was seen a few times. The CDR3 loop is CASSQTTGEQFF. DNA for the CDR3: TGTGCCAGCAGCCAAACGACGGGTGAGCAGTTCTTC. The gene calls are TRBV11-2 and TRBJ2-1; D gene unclear. The CDR3 is made up of 12 amino acids. V was trimmed by 5 bases and J by 9 bases, leaving 11 bases between them. Per the germline V gene, CDR1 is SGHAT and CDR2 is FQNNGV.

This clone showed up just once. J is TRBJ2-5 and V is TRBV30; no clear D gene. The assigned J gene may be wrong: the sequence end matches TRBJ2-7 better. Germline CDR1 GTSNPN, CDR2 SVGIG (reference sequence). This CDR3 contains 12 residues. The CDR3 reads CAWSILGDEQYF. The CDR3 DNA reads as TGTGCCTGGAGCATCCTGGGCGACGAGCAGTACTTC.

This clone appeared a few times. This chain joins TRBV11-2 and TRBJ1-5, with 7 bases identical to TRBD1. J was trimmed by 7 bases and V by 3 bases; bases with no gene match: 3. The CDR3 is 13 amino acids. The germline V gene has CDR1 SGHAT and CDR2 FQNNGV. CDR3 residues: CASSFTGVQPQHF. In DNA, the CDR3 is TGTGCCAGCAGCTTCACAGGGGTCCAGCCCCAGCATTTT.

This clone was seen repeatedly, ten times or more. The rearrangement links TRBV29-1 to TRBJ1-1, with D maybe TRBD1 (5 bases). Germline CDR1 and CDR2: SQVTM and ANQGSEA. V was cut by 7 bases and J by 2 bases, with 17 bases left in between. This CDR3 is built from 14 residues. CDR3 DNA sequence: TGCAGCGCGGTATCCGGGACCTTCAACACTGAAGCTTTCTTT. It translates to CSAVSGTFNTEAFF.

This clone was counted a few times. CDR3 sequence (DNA): TGTGCCAGCAGCTTATCGCCGGGCAGGGCGAACACTGAAGCTTTCTTT. Translation gives CASSLSPGRANTEAFF. The rearrangement joins TRBV7-6 to TRBJ1-1; maybe TRBD1 (5 bases). Germline values: CDR1 SGHVS, CDR2 FNYEAQ. This CDR3 spans 16 amino acids. V was pared by 2 bases and J by 1 base, with 14 bases between.

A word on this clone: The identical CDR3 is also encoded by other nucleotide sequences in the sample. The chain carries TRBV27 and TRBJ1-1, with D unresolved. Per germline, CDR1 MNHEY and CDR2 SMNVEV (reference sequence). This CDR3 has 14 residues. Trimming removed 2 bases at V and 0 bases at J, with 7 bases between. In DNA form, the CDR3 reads TGTGCCAGCAGTTTAAACGGCATGAACACTGAAGCTTTCTTT. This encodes CASSLNGMNTEAFF.

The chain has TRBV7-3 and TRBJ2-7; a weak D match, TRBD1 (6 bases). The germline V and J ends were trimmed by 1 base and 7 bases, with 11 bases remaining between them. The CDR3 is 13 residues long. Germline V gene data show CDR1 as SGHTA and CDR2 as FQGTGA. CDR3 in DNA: TGTGCCAGCAGCTTAAACAGGGCGCAAGAGCAGTACTTC. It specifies CASSLNRAQEQYF.

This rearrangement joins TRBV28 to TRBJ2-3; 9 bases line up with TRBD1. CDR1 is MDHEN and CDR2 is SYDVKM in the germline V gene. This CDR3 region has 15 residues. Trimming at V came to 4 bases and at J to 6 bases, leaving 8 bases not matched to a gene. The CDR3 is CASSSPGTGLDTQYF. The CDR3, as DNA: TGTGCCAGCAGTTCCCCCGGGACAGGGCTCGATACGCAGTATTTT.

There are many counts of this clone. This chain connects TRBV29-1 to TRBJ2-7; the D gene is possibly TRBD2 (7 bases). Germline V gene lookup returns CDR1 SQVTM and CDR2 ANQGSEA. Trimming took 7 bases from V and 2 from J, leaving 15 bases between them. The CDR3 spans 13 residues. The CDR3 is CSALGGVTYEQYF. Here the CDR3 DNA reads TGCAGCGCCCTAGGGGGGGTTACCTACGAGCAGTACTTC.

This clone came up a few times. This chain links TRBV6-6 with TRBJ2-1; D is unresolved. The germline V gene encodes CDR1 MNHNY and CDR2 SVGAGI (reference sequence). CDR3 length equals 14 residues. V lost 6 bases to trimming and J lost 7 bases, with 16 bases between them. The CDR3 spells CASRPGPAKNEQFF. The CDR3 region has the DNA TGTGCCAGCAGGCCCGGGCCGGCTAAGAATGAGCAGTTCTTC.

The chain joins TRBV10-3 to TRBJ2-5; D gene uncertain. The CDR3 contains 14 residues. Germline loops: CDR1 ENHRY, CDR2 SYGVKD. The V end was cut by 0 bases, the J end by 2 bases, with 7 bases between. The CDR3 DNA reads TGTGCCATCAGTGAGTCTGGCAAGCAAGAGACCCAGTACTTC. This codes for CAISESGKQETQYF.

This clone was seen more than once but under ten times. CDR3 residues: CAWTRGEGDTQYF. The CDR3 nucleotides read TGTGCCTGGACTCGCGGGGAAGGAGATACGCAGTATTTT. The chain is built from TRBV30 and TRBJ2-3; perhaps TRBD2 as D (6 bases). This CDR3 spans 13 amino acids. In germline, CDR1 is GTSNPN, CDR2 SVGIG (reference sequence). Trimming took off 4 bases at V and 5 bases at J, with 13 bases between the two ends.

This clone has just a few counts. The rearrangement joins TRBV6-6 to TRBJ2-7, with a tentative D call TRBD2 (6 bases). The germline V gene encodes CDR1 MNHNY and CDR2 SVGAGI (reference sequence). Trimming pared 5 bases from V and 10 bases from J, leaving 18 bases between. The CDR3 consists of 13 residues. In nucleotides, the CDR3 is TGTGCCAGCAGTCCGGGAGCCGCCGCACTTCAGTACTTC. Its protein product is CASSPGAAALQYF.

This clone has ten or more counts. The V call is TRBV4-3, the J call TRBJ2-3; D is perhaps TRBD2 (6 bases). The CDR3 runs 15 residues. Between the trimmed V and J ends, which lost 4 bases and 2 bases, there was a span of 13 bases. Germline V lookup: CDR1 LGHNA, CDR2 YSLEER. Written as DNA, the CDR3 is TGCGCCAGCAGCCGATCGTGGGACTTCACAGATACGCAGTATTTT. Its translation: CASSRSWDFTDTQYF.

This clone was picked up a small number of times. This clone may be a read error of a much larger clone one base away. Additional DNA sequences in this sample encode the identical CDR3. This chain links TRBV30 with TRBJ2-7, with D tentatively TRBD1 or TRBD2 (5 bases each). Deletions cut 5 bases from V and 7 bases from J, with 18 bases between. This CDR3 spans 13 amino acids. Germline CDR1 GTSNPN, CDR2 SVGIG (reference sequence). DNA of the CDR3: TGTGCCTGGGGGGGACGTCCCTCTGGGGAGCAGTACTTC. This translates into CAWGGRPSGEQYF.

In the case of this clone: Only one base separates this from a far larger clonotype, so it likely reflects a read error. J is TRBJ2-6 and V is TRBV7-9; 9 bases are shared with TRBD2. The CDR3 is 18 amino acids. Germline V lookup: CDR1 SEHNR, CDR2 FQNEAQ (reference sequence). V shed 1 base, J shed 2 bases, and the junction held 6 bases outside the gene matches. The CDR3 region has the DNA TGTGCCAGCAGCTTAGGAGCGGGAGGTCCCGCTGGGGCCAACGTCCTGACTTTC. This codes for CASSLGAGGPAGANVLTF.

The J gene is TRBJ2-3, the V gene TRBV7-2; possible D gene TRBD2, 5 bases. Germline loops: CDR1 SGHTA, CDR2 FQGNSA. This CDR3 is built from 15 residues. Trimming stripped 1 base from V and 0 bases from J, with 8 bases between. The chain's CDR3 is CASSLDRGSTDTQYF. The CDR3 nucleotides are TGTGCCAGCAGCTTAGATCGAGGGAGCACAGATACGCAGTATTTT. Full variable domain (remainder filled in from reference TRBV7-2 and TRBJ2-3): GAGVSQSPSNKVTEKGKDVELRCDPISGHTALYWYRQSLGQGLEFLIYFQGNSAPDKSGLPSDRFSAERTGGSVSTLTIQRTQQEDSAVYLCASSLDRGSTDTQYFGPGTRLTVL.

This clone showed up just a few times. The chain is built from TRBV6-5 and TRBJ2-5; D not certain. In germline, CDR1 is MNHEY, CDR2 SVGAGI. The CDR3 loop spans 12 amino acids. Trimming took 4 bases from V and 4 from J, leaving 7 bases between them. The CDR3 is CASSSRPETQYF. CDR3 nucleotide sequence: TGTGCCAGCAGTTCGCGGCCAGAGACCCAGTACTTC.

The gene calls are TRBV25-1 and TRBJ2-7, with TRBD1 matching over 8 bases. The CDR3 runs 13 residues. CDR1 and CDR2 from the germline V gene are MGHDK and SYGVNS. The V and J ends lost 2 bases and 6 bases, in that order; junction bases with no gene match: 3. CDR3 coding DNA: TGTGCCAGCAGTGAACCAGGGGGCAGCGAGCAGTACTTC. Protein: CASSEPGGSEQYF.